The T cell receptor (beta chain) described here comes from a study of patients and donors after allogeneic stem cell transplantation. Germline assignment: CDR1 MNHEY and CDR2 SMNVEV (reference sequence). Trimming left V 9 bases short and J 6 bases short, with 14 bases between. The length of the CDR3 is 12 residues. TCRdb passed the RT-PCR reads through MiXCR, listing each CDR3 protein once. The sample lists some 880,000 distinct CDR3 sequences, about a sixth occurring once. This sequence originates from a human donor who was either an allogeneic HSCT recipient or a stem cell or donor lymphocyte infusion donor (not recorded which). It is not recorded whose cells these are; they may come from a transplant donor. The chain combines TRBV27 with TRBJ1-2, with D perhaps TRBD1 (6 bases). The sequencing input was blood, either unsorted or a sorted T cell fraction (not recorded which). The CDR3 protein is CASGLGGDGYTF. The CDR3 coding sequence is TGTGCCAGTGGTCTAGGGGGGGATGGCTACACCTTC.